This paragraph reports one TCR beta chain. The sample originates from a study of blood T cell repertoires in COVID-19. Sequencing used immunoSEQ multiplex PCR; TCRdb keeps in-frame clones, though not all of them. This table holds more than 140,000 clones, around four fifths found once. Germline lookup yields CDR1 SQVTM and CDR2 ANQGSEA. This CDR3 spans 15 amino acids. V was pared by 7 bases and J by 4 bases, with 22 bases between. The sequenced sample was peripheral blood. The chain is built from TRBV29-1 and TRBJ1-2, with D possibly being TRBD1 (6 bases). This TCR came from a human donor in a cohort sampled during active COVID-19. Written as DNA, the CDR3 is TGCAGCGCACGTTCTAGCATAGGGGGAGCCTATGGCTACACCTTC. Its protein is CSARSSIGGAYGYTF.